The subject of this entry is one TCR beta chain. Libraries were prepared by immunoSEQ multiplex PCR; TCRdb keeps only in-frame clonotypes and omits some of them. The data show under 15,000 clones, around a third seen once. This CDR3 is 12 amino acids long. The ends lost 5 bases at V and 11 bases at J; junction bases unmatched: 6. Germline V lookup: CDR1 SNHLY, CDR2 FYNNEI. The authors seeded 200,000 CFSE-labeled responder cells together with 200,000 irradiated stimulator cells tagged with violet dye. The source of the sample is a study of graft-versus-host responses after intestinal transplantation. Specimen: alloreactive CD8+ T cells from a mixed lymphocyte reaction culture, collected before intestinal transplant. Subset meaning: CFSE-low proliferating T cells sorted from roughly six-day pre-transplant mixed lymphocyte reaction (GvH or HvG direction). The rearrangement uses TRBV2 and TRBJ2-5; TRBD2 matches at 9 bases. This clonotype was obtained from a human patient who received an intestinal transplant. The CDR3: CASSRLAEEQYF. The DNA of the CDR3 is TGTGCCAGCAGTCGACTAGCGGAAGAGCAGTACTTC.